The clone carrying this TCR beta chain was seen more than once but under ten times. The target antigen is unknown. Other DNA sequences in this specimen translate into the identical CDR3. The data derive from a study of T cells and copy number aberrations in small-cell lung cancer. Study-level points and caveats: Versus adjacent lung, tumor T-cell richness and clonality were lower; density nonsignificantly. All specimens were formalin-fixed paraffin-embedded tissue, prone to sequencing artifacts.

Unmatched junction bases numbered 6, after V lost 3 bases and J lost 5 bases. CDR1 SGHAT and CDR2 FQNNGV come from the germline V gene. The CDR3 spans 15 residues. TCRdb's copy holds only in-frame clones and misses some; the assay was immunoSEQ multiplex PCR. The top ten hold around 6.2% of the sample, which has fewer than 2,000 clones, 85% seen once. All donors had upfront surgery, without preoperative chemotherapy or radiotherapy, and never received immunotherapy. This chain uses TRBV11-2 with TRBJ2-1; the match to TRBD1 covers 8 bases. The sample was normal tissue next to the tumor. The sequence derives from a man aged 55-75 years with small cell lung cancer. The CDR3 spells CASSFVGQGHNEQFF. The CDR3 nucleotides are TGTGCCAGCAGCTTTGTCGGACAGGGCCACAATGAGCAGTTCTTC. The variable domain in full, with the rest retrieved from reference TRBV11-2 and TRBJ2-1, is EAGVAQSPRYKIIEKRQSVAFWCNPISGHATLYWYQQILGQGPKLLIQFQNNGVVDDSQLPKDRFSAERLKGVDSTLKIQPAKLEDSAVYLCASSFVGQGHNEQFFGPGTRLTVL.